Given below is one T cell receptor (beta chain) in context. Its cognate antigen is unknown. CDR1 is MGHRA, CDR2 YSYEKL, per germline. Trimming left V 4 bases short and J 4 bases short, with 19 bases between. The CDR3 consists of 16 residues. PCR was performed using 60 Vbeta and 13 Jbeta primers. Measured with immunoSEQ multiplex PCR; TCRdb has only the in-frame clones, and not every one. Counted here are tens of thousands of clones, 70% to 90% occurring once; the ten biggest clones make up roughly 5.9%. The data were obtained in a study of cytomegalovirus exposure and HLA in healthy donors. Study-wide points: Some 150 TCR beta chains were listed as cytomegalovirus-associated. An analysis that came later showed most CMV-associated TCR beta chains appearing HLA-restricted. It was assumed in the presence/absence analyses that sequencing depth was roughly uniform across donors. HLA-A and HLA-B allele assignments for most subjects were reportedly predicted accurately using TCR beta sequences.

The specimen was PBMCs. The chain recombines TRBV4-1 with TRBJ1-2; possibly TRBD1 for D (6 bases). This receptor was identified in a woman under 30 in good health and CMV-seropositive. The CDR3 spells CASSLQGIVYSYGYTF. Here the CDR3 DNA reads TGCGCCAGCAGCCTCCAGGGGATCGTCTACTCCTATGGCTACACCTTC.